This record looks at one TCR beta chain sequence and its context. This sample is drawn from a study of cytomegalovirus exposure and HLA in healthy donors. TCRdb keeps only in-frame clones here, not all; method: immunoSEQ multiplex PCR. The data show 200,000 to 250,000 clones, over 70% seen once. The V gene's germline CDR1 is MGHDK and CDR2 SYGVNS. The ends were cut back, 0 bases at V and 1 base at J, with 8 bases in the middle. This CDR3 comprises 15 residues. The sample comprised PBMCs. J is TRBJ2-3 and V is TRBV25-1, with D possibly matching TRBD2 (5 bases). The receptor was isolated from a woman in her thirties in good health and CMV-seropositive. CDR3 amino acids: CASSEYGRGTDTQYF. CDR3 in DNA: TGTGCCAGCAGTGAATACGGGCGGGGCACAGATACGCAGTATTTT.